The clone carrying this T cell receptor (beta chain) has only a few counts. With a J-beta primer mix and a sample-barcoded 5' primer, a second PCR ran about 7 to 11 cycles. Through a template-switch adaptor with 12 random nucleotides, each cDNA molecule received a tag. Via MiXCR, TCRdb re-called the 5' RACE reads, giving one row per CDR3 protein. The repertoire consists of around 500,000 distinct CDR3 sequences, with under 55% occurring once and the leading ten covering around 23%. The sample originates from a study of blood T cells in healthy people across ages. This TCR derives from a man aged 80 or over in good health. The specimen sequenced was blood.

The CDR3 is CASSPYATGGRNEQFF. In DNA form, the CDR3 reads TGTGCCAGCAGTCCCTATGCGACGGGGGGGCGAAATGAGCAGTTCTTC. The chain is built from TRBV12-3 or TRBV12-4 and TRBJ2-1; 8 nucleotides align to TRBD2. V gave up 5 bases and J gave up 7 bases; unmatched junction bases: 13. This CDR3 region has 16 residues.